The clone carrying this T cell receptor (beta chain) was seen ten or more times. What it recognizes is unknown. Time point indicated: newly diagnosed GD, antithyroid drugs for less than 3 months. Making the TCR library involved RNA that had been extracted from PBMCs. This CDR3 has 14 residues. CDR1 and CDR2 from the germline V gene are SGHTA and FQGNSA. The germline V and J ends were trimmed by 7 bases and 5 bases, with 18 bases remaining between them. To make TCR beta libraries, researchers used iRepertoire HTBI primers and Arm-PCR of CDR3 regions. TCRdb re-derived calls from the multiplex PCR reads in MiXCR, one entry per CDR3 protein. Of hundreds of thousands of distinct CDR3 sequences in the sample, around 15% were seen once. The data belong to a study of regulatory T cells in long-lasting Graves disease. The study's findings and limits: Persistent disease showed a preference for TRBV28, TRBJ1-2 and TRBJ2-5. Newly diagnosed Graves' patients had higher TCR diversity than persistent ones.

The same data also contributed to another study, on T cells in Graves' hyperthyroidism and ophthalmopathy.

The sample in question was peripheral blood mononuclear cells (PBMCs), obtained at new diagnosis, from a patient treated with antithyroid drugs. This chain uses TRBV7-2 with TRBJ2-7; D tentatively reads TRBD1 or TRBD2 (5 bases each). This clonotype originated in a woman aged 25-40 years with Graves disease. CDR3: CASNRDLVSNEQYF. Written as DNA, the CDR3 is TGTGCCAGCAATCGGGACCTAGTCAGTAACGAGCAGTACTTC.